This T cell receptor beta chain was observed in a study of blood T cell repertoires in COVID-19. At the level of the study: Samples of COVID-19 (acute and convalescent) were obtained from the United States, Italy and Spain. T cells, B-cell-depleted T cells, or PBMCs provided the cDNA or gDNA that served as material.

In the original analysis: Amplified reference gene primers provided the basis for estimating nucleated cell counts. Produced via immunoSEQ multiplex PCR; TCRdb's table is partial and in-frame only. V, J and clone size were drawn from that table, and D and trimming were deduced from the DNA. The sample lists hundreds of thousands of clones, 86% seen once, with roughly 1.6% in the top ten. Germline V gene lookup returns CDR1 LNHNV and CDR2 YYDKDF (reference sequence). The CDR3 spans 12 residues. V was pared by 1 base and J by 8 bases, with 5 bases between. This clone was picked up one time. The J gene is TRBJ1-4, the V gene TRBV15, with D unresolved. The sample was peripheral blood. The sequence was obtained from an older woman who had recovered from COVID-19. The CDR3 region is CATSRAEEKLFF. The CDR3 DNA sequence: TGTGCCACCAGCAGAGCCGAGGAAAAACTGTTTTTT.